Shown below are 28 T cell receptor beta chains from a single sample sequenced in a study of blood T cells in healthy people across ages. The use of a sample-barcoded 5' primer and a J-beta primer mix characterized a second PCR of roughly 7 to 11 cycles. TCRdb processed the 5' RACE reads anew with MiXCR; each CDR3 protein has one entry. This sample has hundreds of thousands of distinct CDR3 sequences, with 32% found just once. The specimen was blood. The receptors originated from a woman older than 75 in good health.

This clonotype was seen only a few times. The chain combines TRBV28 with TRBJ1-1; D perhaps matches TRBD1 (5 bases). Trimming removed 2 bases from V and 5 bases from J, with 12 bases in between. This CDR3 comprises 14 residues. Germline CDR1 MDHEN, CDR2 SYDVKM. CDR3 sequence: CASSLPYGGTEAFF. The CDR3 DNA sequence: TGTGCCAGCAGTTTACCCTACGGGGGTACTGAAGCTTTCTTT.

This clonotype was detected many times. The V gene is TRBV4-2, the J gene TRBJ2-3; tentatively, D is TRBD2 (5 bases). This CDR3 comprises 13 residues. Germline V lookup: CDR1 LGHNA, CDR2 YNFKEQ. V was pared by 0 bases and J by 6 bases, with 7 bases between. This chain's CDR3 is CASSQDRGDTQYF. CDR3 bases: TGTGCCAGCAGCCAAGATCGAGGGGATACGCAGTATTTT.

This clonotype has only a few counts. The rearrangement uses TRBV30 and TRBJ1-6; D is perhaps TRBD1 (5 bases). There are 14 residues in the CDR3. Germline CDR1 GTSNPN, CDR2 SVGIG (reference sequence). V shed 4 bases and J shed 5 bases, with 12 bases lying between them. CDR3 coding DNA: TGTGCCTGGACGCAGGGCTTCCATAATTCACCCCTCCACTTT. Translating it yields CAWTQGFHNSPLHF.

CDR3 in DNA: TGTGCCAGCAGTGGACTAGCGGGAGTTACAAATGAGCAGTACTTC. Amino acids: CASSGLAGVTNEQYF. The gene calls are TRBV25-1 and TRBJ2-5, with TRBD2 matching 12 bases. Germline V CDR1 and CDR2: MGHDK, SYGVNS. V gave up 4 bases and J gave up 11 bases; unmatched junction bases: 11. CDR3 length: 15 amino acids.

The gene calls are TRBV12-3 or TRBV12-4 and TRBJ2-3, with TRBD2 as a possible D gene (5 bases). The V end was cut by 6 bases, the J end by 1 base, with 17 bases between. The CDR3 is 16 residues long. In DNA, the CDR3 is TGTGCCAGCAGCCCCGGGGTCGGAATGCGCACAGATACGCAGTATTTT. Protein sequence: CASSPGVGMRTDTQYF.

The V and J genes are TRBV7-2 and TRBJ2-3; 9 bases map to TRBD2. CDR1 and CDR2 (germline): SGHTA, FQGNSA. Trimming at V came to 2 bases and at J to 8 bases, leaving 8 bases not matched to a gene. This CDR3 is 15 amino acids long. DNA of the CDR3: TGTGCCAGCAGCTTAAGCGGACTAGCGTTAGGTACGCAGTATTTT. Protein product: CASSLSGLALGTQYF. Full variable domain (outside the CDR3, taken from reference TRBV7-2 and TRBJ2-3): GAGVSQSPSNKVTEKGKDVELRCDPISGHTALYWYRQSLGQGLEFLIYFQGNSAPDKSGLPSDRFSAERTGGSVSTLTIQRTQQEDSAVYLCASSLSGLALGTQYFGPGTRLTVL.

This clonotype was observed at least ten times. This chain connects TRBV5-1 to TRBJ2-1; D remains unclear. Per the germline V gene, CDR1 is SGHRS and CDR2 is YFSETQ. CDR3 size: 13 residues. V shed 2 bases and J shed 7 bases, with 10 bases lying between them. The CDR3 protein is CASSLQLGNEQFF. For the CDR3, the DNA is TGCGCCAGCAGCTTACAGCTGGGGAATGAGCAGTTCTTC. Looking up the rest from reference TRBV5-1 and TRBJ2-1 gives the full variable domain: KAGVTQTPRYLIKTRGQQVTLSCSPISGHRSVSWYQQTPGQGLQFLFEYFSETQRNKGNFPGRFSGRQFSNSRSEMNVSTLELGDSALYLCASSLQLGNEQFFGPGTRLTVL.

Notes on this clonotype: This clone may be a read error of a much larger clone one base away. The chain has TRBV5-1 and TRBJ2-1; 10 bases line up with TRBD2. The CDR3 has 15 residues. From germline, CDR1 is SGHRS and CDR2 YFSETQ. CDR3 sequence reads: CVSRAFSGGTDEQFF. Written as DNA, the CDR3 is TGCGTCAGTAGAGCCTTTAGCGGGGGGACGGATGAGCAGTTCTTC.

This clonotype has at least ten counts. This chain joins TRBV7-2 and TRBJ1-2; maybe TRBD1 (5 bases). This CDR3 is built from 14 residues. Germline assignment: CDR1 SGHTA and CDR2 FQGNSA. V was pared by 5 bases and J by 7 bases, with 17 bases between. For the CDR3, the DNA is TGTGCCAGCAGCCCGGGACTCCAGCTGCGTGGCTACACCTTC. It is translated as CASSPGLQLRGYTF. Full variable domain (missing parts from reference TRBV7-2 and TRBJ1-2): GAGVSQSPSNKVTEKGKDVELRCDPISGHTALYWYRQSLGQGLEFLIYFQGNSAPDKSGLPSDRFSAERTGGSVSTLTIQRTQQEDSAVYLCASSPGLQLRGYTFGSGTRLTVV.

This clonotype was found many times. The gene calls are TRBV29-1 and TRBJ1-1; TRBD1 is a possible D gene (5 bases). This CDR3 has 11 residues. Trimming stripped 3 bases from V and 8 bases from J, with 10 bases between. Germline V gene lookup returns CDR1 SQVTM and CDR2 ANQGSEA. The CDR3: CSVDSTAEAFF. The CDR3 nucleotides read TGCAGCGTTGACTCGACAGCCGAAGCTTTCTTT.

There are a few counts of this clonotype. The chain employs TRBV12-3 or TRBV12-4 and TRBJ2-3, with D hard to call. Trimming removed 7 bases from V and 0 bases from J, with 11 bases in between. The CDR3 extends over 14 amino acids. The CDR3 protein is CASTSSVSTDTQYF. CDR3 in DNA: TGTGCCAGCACCTCCTCGGTGAGCACAGATACGCAGTATTTT.

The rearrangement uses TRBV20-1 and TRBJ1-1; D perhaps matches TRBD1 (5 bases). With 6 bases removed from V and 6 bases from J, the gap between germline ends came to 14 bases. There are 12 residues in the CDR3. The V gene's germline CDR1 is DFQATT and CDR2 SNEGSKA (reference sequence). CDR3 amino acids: CSAQGGAAEAFF. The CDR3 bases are TGCAGTGCGCAGGGAGGGGCGGCTGAAGCTTTCTTT.

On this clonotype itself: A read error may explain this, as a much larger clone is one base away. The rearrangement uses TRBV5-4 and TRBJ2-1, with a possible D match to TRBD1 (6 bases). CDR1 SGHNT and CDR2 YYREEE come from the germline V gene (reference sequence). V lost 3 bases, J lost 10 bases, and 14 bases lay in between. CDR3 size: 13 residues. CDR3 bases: TGTGCCAGCAGCTCGTCGGACAGATACGAGCAGTTCTTC. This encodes CASSSSDRYEQFF.

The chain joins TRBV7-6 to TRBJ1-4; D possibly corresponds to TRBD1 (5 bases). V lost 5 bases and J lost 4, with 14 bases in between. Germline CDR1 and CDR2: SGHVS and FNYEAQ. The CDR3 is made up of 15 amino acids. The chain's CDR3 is CASSTGGKNNEKLFF. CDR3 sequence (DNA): TGTGCCAGCAGCACGGGGGGGAAGAATAATGAAAAACTGTTTTTT.

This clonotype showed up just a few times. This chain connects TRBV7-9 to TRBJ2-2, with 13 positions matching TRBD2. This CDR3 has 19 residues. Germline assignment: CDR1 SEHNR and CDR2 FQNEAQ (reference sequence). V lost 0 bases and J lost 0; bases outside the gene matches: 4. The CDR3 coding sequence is TGTGCCAGCAGCTTAGCGACTAGCGGGGGGCCCGCGAACACCGGGGAGCTGTTTTTT. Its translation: CASSLATSGGPANTGELFF.

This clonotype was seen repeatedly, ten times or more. Written as DNA, the CDR3 is TGTGCCAGCAGCTTAGAGGGGGCGAGCAATCAGCCCCAGCATTTT. It encodes CASSLEGASNQPQHF. The chain links TRBV7-6 to TRBJ1-5; 7 bases match TRBD1. After removal of 1 base from V and 1 base from J, the junction contained 1 base not matched to a gene. The germline V gene has CDR1 SGHVS and CDR2 FNYEAQ. CDR3 length: 15 amino acids.

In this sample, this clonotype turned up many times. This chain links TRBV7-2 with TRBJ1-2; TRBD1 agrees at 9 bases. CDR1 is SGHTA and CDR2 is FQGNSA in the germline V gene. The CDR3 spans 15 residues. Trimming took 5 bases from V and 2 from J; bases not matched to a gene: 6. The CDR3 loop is CASSEQGASNYGYTF. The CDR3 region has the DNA TGTGCCAGCAGCGAACAGGGGGCGTCGAACTATGGCTACACCTTC.

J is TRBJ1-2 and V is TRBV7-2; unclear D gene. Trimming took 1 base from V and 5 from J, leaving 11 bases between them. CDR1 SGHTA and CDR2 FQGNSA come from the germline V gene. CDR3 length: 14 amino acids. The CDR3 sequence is CASSLGPGAYGYTF. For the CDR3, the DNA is TGTGCCAGCAGCTTAGGTCCGGGCGCGTATGGCTACACCTTC.

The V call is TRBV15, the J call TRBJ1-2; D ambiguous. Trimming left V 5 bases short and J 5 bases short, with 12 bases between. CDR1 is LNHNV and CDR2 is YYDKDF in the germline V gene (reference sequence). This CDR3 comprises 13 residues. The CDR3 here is CATSPTREYGYTF. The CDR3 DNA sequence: TGTGCCACCAGCCCTACAAGGGAGTATGGCTACACCTTC.

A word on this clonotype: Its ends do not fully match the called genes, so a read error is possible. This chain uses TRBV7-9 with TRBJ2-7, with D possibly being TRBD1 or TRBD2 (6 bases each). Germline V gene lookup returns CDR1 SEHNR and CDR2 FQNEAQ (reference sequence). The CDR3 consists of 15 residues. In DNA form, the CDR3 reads TGTGCCGGCAGCTTGAGTGGGGGGCCCTCCTACGAGCAGTACTTC. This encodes CAGSLSGGPSYEQYF.

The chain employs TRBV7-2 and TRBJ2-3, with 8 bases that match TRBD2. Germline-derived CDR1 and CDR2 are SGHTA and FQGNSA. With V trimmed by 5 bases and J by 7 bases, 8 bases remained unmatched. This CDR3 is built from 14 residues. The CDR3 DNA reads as TGTGCCAGCAGCCCTGGACGGGGGGGAAATACGCAGTATTTT. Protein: CASSPGRGGNTQYF.

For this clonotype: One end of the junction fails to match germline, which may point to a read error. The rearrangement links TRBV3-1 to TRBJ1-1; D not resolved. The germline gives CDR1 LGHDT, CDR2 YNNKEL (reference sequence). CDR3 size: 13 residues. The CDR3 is CASRQGPYTEAFF. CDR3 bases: TGTGCCAGCAGACAAGGCCCTTACACTGAAGCTTTCTTT.

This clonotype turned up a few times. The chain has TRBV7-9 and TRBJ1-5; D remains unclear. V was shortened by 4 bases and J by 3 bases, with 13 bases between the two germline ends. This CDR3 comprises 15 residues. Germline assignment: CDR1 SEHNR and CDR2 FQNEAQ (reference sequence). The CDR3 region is CASSSADGVNQPQHF. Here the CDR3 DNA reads TGTGCCAGCAGCTCCGCGGACGGAGTCAATCAGCCCCAGCATTTT.

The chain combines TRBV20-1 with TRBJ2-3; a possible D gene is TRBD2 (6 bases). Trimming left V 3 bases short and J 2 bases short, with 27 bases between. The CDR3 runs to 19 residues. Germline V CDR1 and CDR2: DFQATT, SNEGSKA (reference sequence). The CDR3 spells CSASTPTSLNFLDTDTQYF. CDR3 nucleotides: TGCAGTGCTAGCACACCTACTAGCCTAAATTTTCTTGACACAGATACGCAGTATTTT.

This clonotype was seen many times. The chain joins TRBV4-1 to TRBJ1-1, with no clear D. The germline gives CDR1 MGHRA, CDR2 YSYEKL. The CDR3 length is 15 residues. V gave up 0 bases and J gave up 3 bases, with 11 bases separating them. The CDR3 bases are TGCGCCAGCAGCCAAGATCATGCCGGATACACTGAAGCTTTCTTT. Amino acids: CASSQDHAGYTEAFF.

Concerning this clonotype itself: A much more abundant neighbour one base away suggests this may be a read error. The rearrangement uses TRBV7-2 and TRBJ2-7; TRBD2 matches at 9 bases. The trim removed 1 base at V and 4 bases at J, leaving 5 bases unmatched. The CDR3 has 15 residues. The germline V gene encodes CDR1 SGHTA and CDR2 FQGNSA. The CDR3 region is CASSLGGTSKYEQYF. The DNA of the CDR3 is TGTGCCAGCAGCTTAGGAGGGACTAGCAAATACGAGCAGTACTTC.

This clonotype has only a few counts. CDR3 bases: TGTGCCAGCAGCGGGAGGGACAGGCAGTCCTATGGCTACACCTTC. Translation: CASSGRDRQSYGYTF. V usage is TRBV14 and J usage is TRBJ1-2, with 8 nucleotides matching TRBD1. J gave up 4 bases and V 5 bases, and 9 bases lay outside the gene matches. The germline V gene has CDR1 SGHDN and CDR2 FVKESK. CDR3 length: 15 residues. Full variable domain (remainder filled in from reference TRBV14 and TRBJ1-2): EAGVTQFPSHSVIEKGQTVTLRCDPISGHDNLYWYRRVMGKEIKFLLHFVKESKQDESGMPNNRFLAERTGGTYSTLKVQPAELEDSGVYFCASSGRDRQSYGYTFGSGTRLTVV.

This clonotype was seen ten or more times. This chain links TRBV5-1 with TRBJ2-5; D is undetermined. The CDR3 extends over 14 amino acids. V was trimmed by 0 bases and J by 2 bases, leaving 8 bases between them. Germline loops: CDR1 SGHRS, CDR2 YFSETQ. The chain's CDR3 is CASSLVGIQETQYF. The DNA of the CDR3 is TGCGCCAGCAGCTTGGTTGGCATTCAAGAGACCCAGTACTTC. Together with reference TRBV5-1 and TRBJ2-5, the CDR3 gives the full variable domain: KAGVTQTPRYLIKTRGQQVTLSCSPISGHRSVSWYQQTPGQGLQFLFEYFSETQRNKGNFPGRFSGRQFSNSRSEMNVSTLELGDSALYLCASSLVGIQETQYFGPGTRLLVL.